This T cell receptor (beta chain) was observed in a study of blood T cell repertoires in COVID-19. On the study more broadly: There were acute and convalescent COVID-19 samples, and they came from the United States, Italy and Spain.

This CDR3 is built from 14 residues. The V end lost 6 bases, the J end lost 6 bases, and 15 bases lay between the germline ends. CDR1 is MNHEY, CDR2 SVGAGI, per germline. Data came from immunoSEQ multiplex PCR; TCRdb stores just in-frame clones and leaves some out. Of about 250,000 clones in the sample, about 86% were seen once. Input material: peripheral blood. The sequence derives from a man older than 75 with acute or convalescent COVID-19. V usage is TRBV6-5 and J usage is TRBJ1-5; a weak D match, TRBD1 (5 bases). The CDR3 coding sequence is TGTGCCAGCAGCCGCAGGGTAGAAGGTCAGCCCCAGCATTTT. Amino acids: CASSRRVEGQPQHF.